One sample yielded the 25 T cell receptor beta chains listed below, sequenced in a study of EBV T-cell therapy then PD-1 blockade in nasopharyngeal carcinoma. Some clones are missing from TCRdb's copy, which holds only in-frame ones; the method was immunoSEQ multiplex PCR. Of roughly 22,000 clones in the sample, 82% were seen once. Antigens of these TCRs are unknown. Sample treatment: AdE1-LMPpoly-expanded autologous EBV-specific T-cell therapy followed by anti-PD-1 nivolumab. The starting material was CD8+ T cells from blood, obtained at day -245 from a patient whose treatment included autologous EBV-specific T cells and nivolumab. The source is a man in his forties or fifties with nasopharyngeal carcinoma.

The chain is built from TRBV27 and TRBJ1-6, with 7 bases that match TRBD1. With V trimmed by 8 bases and J by 7 bases, 8 bases remained unmatched. CDR1 MNHEY and CDR2 SMNVEV come from the germline V gene (reference sequence). The CDR3 length is 14 residues. CDR3 bases: TGTGCCAGCGGTTCCGGGACAGAAAATTCACCCCTCCACTTT. Amino acids: CASGSGTENSPLHF.

This chain links TRBV7-3 with TRBJ2-1; either TRBD1 or TRBD2 may supply D (7 bases each). CDR1 is SGHTA, CDR2 FQGTGA, per germline. V was cut by 5 bases and J by 9 bases, with 14 bases left in between. The length of the CDR3 is 13 residues. CDR3 loop: CASSPTGEGEQFF. In DNA, the CDR3 is TGTGCCAGCAGCCCCACAGGGGAGGGTGAGCAGTTCTTC.

This clone is medium-sized (0.01 to 0.1%). This rearrangement joins TRBV30 to TRBJ2-3; no clear D gene. Trimming took off 3 bases at V and 3 bases at J, with 7 bases between the two ends. The CDR3 runs to 12 residues. The germline CDR1 and CDR2 sequences are GTSNPN and SVGIG (reference sequence). CDR3: CAWSRLTDTQYF. The CDR3 DNA sequence: TGTGCCTGGAGCCGTTTGACAGATACGCAGTATTTT. Full variable domain (rest looked up from reference TRBV30 and TRBJ2-3): SQTIHQWPATLVQPVGSPLSLECTVEGTSNPNLYWYRQAAGRGLQLLFYSVGIGQISSEVPQNLSASRPQDRQFILSSKKLLLSDSGFYLCAWSRLTDTQYFGPGTRLTVL.

The chain joins TRBV4-1 to TRBJ1-5; D remains ambiguous. Germline V gene lookup returns CDR1 MGHRA and CDR2 YSYEKL. The CDR3 is 15 amino acids. V lost 0 bases and J 3 bases, leaving 9 bases between the germline ends. The DNA for the CDR3 is TGCGCCAGCAGCCAAGATAGCAGTTACAATCAGCCCCAGCATTTT. As protein: CASSQDSSYNQPQHF.

This CDR3 is CAIRRETGEVSPLHF. DNA of the CDR3: TGTGCCATCAGGCGAGAAACAGGGGAGGTTTCACCCCTCCACTTT. The chain is built from TRBV10-3 and TRBJ1-6; 7 bases match TRBD1. The length of the CDR3 is 15 residues. The V segment lost 6 bases and the J segment 9 bases; nucleotides outside the gene matches: 11. CDR1 and CDR2 (germline): ENHRY, SYGVKD.

This chain uses TRBV7-9 with TRBJ1-1; D gene uncertain. Germline V CDR1 and CDR2: SEHNR, FQNEAQ (reference sequence). The CDR3 spans 15 residues. V was pared by 5 bases and J by 6 bases, with 19 bases between. The CDR3 spells CASSPTKGSLPEAFF. The CDR3, as DNA: TGTGCCAGCAGCCCCACGAAGGGCTCCCTTCCTGAAGCTTTCTTT.

The genes are TRBV7-6 and TRBJ1-1, with a weak D call TRBD1 (5 bases). CDR3 length: 13 residues. Trimming removed 4 bases from V and 7 bases from J, with 13 bases in between. Germline V gives CDR1 SGHVS, CDR2 FNYEAQ. CDR3 DNA: TGTGCCAGCAGCTACCGCGTGGGGGATGAAGCTTTCTTT. The encoded protein is CASSYRVGDEAFF.

The chain couples TRBV7-3 to TRBJ1-6; D is ambiguous. The germline gives CDR1 SGHTA, CDR2 FQGTGA. Trimming shortened V by 4 bases and J by 10 bases, and 17 bases separated the two germline ends. CDR3 length: 15 amino acids. The DNA for the CDR3 is TGTGCCAGCAGCTATAGCCCACGAGGCCAATCACCCCTCCACTTT. Translation gives CASSYSPRGQSPLHF.

A single count supports this clone. V is TRBV5-5 and J is TRBJ1-3; D unresolved. Germline lookup yields CDR1 SGHKS and CDR2 YYEKEE (reference sequence). The V end was cut by 6 bases, the J end by 4 bases, with 11 bases between. The CDR3 sequence is 13 residues long. The chain's CDR3 is CASTDWMGNTIYF. The CDR3 coding sequence is TGTGCCAGCACGGACTGGATGGGAAACACCATATATTTT. Drawing the rest from reference TRBV5-5 and TRBJ1-3, the complete variable domain is DAGVTQSPTHLIKTRGQQVTLRCSPISGHKSVSWYQQVLGQGPQFIFQYYEKEERGRGNFPDRFSARQFPNYSSELNVNALLLGDSALYLCASTDWMGNTIYFGEGSWLTVV.

This clone is medium-sized (0.01 to 0.1%). The J gene is TRBJ2-3, the V gene TRBV25-1; D unclear. Germline CDR1 MGHDK, CDR2 SYGVNS. V lost 8 bases, J lost 5 bases, and 8 bases lay in between. The CDR3 loop spans 11 amino acids. The CDR3 loop reads CASAAGDTQYF. As DNA, the CDR3 is TGTGCCAGCGCAGCCGGAGATACGCAGTATTTT.

This clone was found a few times. V is TRBV6-5 and J is TRBJ2-1; 7 bases are shared with TRBD2. Germline V gene data show CDR1 as MNHEY and CDR2 as SVGAGI. With V trimmed by 3 bases and J by 6 bases, 5 bases remained unmatched. CDR3 length: 14 residues. DNA of the CDR3: TGTGCCAGCAGTTATAGCGGGTTCGGCAATGAGCAGTTCTTC. Amino acids: CASSYSGFGNEQFF.

The genes are TRBV6-1 and TRBJ2-3, with TRBD1 matching over 10 bases. Per the germline V gene, CDR1 is MNHNS and CDR2 is SASEGT. V lost 2 bases, J lost 4 bases, and 3 bases stayed unmatched. CDR3 length: 15 residues. The CDR3, as DNA: TGTGCCAGCAGTGAAACGACAGGGGGCGCAGATACGCAGTATTTT. It is translated as CASSETTGGADTQYF.

The chain recombines TRBV5-1 with TRBJ1-4, with no clear D. Germline loops: CDR1 SGHRS, CDR2 YFSETQ. Trimming pared 1 base from V and 3 bases from J, leaving 10 bases between. The CDR3 has 15 amino acids. CDR3 sequence reads: CASSLRAGPNEKLFF. DNA for the CDR3: TGCGCCAGCAGCTTGAGGGCTGGGCCTAATGAAAAACTGTTTTTT. The variable domain in full, with the rest retrieved from reference TRBV5-1 and TRBJ1-4, is KAGVTQTPRYLIKTRGQQVTLSCSPISGHRSVSWYQQTPGQGLQFLFEYFSETQRNKGNFPGRFSGRQFSNSRSEMNVSTLELGDSALYLCASSLRAGPNEKLFFGSGTQLSVL.

This chain uses TRBV4-2 with TRBJ2-1, with 11 bases aligning to TRBD2. V shed 0 bases and J 4 bases; nucleotides not matched to a gene: 2. CDR3 length equals 16 residues. CDR1 is LGHNA, CDR2 YNFKEQ, per germline. CDR3 sequence reads: CASSQDSGGAYNEQFF. CDR3 coding DNA: TGTGCCAGCAGCCAAGATAGCGGGGGGGCTTACAATGAGCAGTTCTTC.

This clone was observed once. The chain joins TRBV3-1 (or the pseudogene TRBV3-2) to TRBJ1-1; D possibly corresponds to TRBD1 (6 bases). The CDR3 spans 13 residues. The V end lost 4 bases, the J end lost 5 bases, and 11 bases lay between the germline ends. Germline V gene lookup returns CDR1 LGHDT and CDR2 YNNKEL (reference sequence). The CDR3 DNA sequence: TGTGCCAGCAGCCCCACAGGGTGGACTGAAGCTTTCTTT. It is translated as CASSPTGWTEAFF.

The chain links TRBV5-5 to TRBJ2-1; 11 bases are a match to TRBD1. The CDR3 contains 15 residues. The V segment lost 7 bases and the J segment 6 bases; nucleotides outside the gene matches: 9. Germline values: CDR1 SGHKS, CDR2 YYEKEE (reference sequence). The CDR3 nucleotides read TGTGCCAGCGAGACCGGGACAGGGGGTCTCAATGAGCAGTTCTTC. Protein: CASETGTGGLNEQFF.

J is TRBJ2-5 and V is TRBV7-2; TRBD1 matches 10 bases. The germline CDR1 and CDR2 sequences are SGHTA and FQGNSA. V shed 3 bases and J 2 bases; nucleotides not matched to a gene: 6. This CDR3 contains 16 residues. The chain's CDR3 is CASSFGTGAMQETQYF. For the CDR3, the DNA is TGTGCCAGCAGCTTCGGGACAGGGGCGATGCAAGAGACCCAGTACTTC. Together with reference TRBV7-2 and TRBJ2-5, the CDR3 gives the full variable domain: GAGVSQSPSNKVTEKGKDVELRCDPISGHTALYWYRQSLGQGLEFLIYFQGNSAPDKSGLPSDRFSAERTGGSVSTLTIQRTQQEDSAVYLCASSFGTGAMQETQYFGPGTRLLVL.

V usage is TRBV2 and J usage is TRBJ1-1; the D gene is possibly TRBD1 (6 bases). Germline V gene lookup returns CDR1 SNHLY and CDR2 FYNNEI. Trimming shortened V by 10 bases and J by 1 base, and 19 bases separated the two germline ends. This CDR3 has 15 residues. In DNA, the CDR3 is TGTGCCACATCAATTCCCAGGGGCTCGAACACTGAAGCTTTCTTT. Protein sequence: CATSIPRGSNTEAFF.

V is TRBV3-1 (or the pseudogene TRBV3-2) and J is TRBJ1-2; D is uncertain. The CDR3 covers 15 residues. Per germline, CDR1 LGHDT and CDR2 YNNKEL (reference sequence). V lost 1 base and J 5 bases, leaving 14 bases between the germline ends. The CDR3 DNA reads as TGTGCCAGCAGCCAAGCAAAGGGAAAGGAATATGGCTACACCTTC. This translates into CASSQAKGKEYGYTF.

The chain's CDR3 is CATLGAGGETQYF. Here the CDR3 DNA reads TGTGCCACCCTGGGGGCGGGAGGGGAGACCCAGTACTTC. This chain connects TRBV27 to TRBJ2-5; 9 bases fit TRBD2. The V segment lost 10 bases and the J segment 5 bases; nucleotides outside the gene matches: 8. Per germline, CDR1 MNHEY and CDR2 SMNVEV (reference sequence). The CDR3 loop spans 13 amino acids.

The V call is TRBV25-1, the J call TRBJ1-2; D unclear. The CDR3 is 14 residues long. Germline CDR1 MGHDK, CDR2 SYGVNS. Trimming cost V 5 bases and J 3 bases, with 13 bases left between them. CDR3 sequence reads: CASSRAWEDYGYTF. The CDR3 region has the DNA TGTGCCAGCAGTCGAGCGTGGGAGGACTATGGCTACACCTTC.

The genes are TRBV7-6 and TRBJ2-5, with 8 positions matching TRBD2. J lost 5 bases, V lost 5 bases, and 13 bases had no gene match. Germline loops: CDR1 SGHVS, CDR2 FNYEAQ. The CDR3 loop spans 16 amino acids. CDR3 DNA sequence: TGTGCCAGCAGCCAGTCGAGCGGGGGAATGAGGGAGACCCAGTACTTC. Its translation is CASSQSSGGMRETQYF.

DNA for the CDR3: TGTGCCAGCAGCGGCATTTGGACGATCTACGAGCAGTACTTC. The encoded protein is CASSGIWTIYEQYF. This chain connects TRBV5-8 to TRBJ2-7; D not certain. CDR1 is SGHTS, CDR2 YDEGEE, per germline. The ends were cut back, 4 bases at V and 3 bases at J, with 14 bases in the middle. The CDR3 runs 14 residues. The whole variable domain, filled in from reference TRBV5-8 and TRBJ2-7, reads EAGVTQSPTHLIKTRGQQATLRCSPISGHTSVYWYQQALGLGLQFLLWYDEGEERNRGNFPPRFSGRQFPNYSSELNVNALELEDSALYLCASSGIWTIYEQYFGPGTRLTVT.

This chain connects TRBV3-1 (or the pseudogene TRBV3-2) to TRBJ1-6; a possible D gene is TRBD1 (6 bases). Trimming removed 3 bases at V and 7 bases at J, with 13 bases between. The V gene's germline CDR1 is LGHDT and CDR2 YNNKEL (reference sequence). This CDR3 has 15 amino acids. The CDR3 sequence is CASSQVTGLNSPLHF. CDR3 nucleotides: TGTGCCAGCAGCCAGGTTACAGGGTTGAATTCACCCCTCCACTTT.

This clone was counted between two and nine times. This sequence joins TRBV5-4 and TRBJ2-7, with D perhaps TRBD1 (6 bases). The CDR3 consists of 14 residues. V lost 2 bases to trimming and J lost 0 bases, with 9 bases between them. CDR1 and CDR2 (germline): SGHNT, YYREEE (reference sequence). The CDR3 sequence: CASSLGGSSYEQYF. The CDR3 region has the DNA TGTGCCAGCAGCTTAGGGGGAAGCTCCTACGAGCAGTACTTC. The full variable domain, rest sourced from reference TRBV5-4 and TRBJ2-7, is ETGVTQSPTHLIKTRGQQVTLRCSSQSGHNTVSWYQQALGQGPQFIFQYYREEENGRGNFPPRFSGLQFPNYSSELNVNALELDDSALYLCASSLGGSSYEQYFGPGTRLTVT.